The clone carrying this T cell receptor (beta chain) was found many times. Its antigen is unknown. CDR3 length equals 13 residues. V was cut by 4 bases and J by 2 bases, with 7 bases left in between. Per germline, CDR1 SGHTA and CDR2 FQGNSA. Next came a second PCR, run for about 6 to 12 cycles, which used a sample-barcoded 5' primer along with a J-beta primer mix. A template-switch adaptor that had 12 random nucleotides put a tag on each cDNA molecule. MiXCR was run by TCRdb on the 5' RACE reads, yielding one entry per CDR3 protein. Found here are 750,000 to 1,000,000 distinct CDR3 sequences, about 28% of them singletons; the top ten hold 10% to 13%. The sample is drawn from a study of blood T cells in healthy people across ages. Broader study findings: The recorded TCR beta diversity per million T cells decreased in a roughly linear manner with age. The donors' CMV status was not determined, possibly confounding changes in expanded clonotypes.

The same data also contributed to another study, on T cells of mothers and their children.

Source material: blood. The chain employs TRBV7-2 and TRBJ2-3; D remains ambiguous. This TCR came from a middle-aged woman in good health. The CDR3 spells CASSSSVTDTQYF. The CDR3 bases are TGTGCCAGCAGCTCCTCTGTCACAGATACGCAGTATTTT. The full variable domain, its missing parts supplied by reference TRBV7-2 and TRBJ2-3, is GAGVSQSPSNKVTEKGKDVELRCDPISGHTALYWYRQSLGQGLEFLIYFQGNSAPDKSGLPSDRFSAERTGGSVSTLTIQRTQQEDSAVYLCASSSSVTDTQYFGPGTRLTVL.